The T cell receptor beta chain described here comes from a study of T cells in localized non-small cell lung cancer. General study results and limits: Median detection of top 100 tumor clones in adjacent lung was around 59 clones. Longer overall survival accompanied higher blood T cell density. Only one tumor region was sequenced, so heterogeneity remains possible.

Sequencing used immunoSEQ multiplex PCR; TCRdb keeps in-frame clones, though not all of them. The repertoire holds around 35,000 clones, with around three quarters as singletons. The germline CDR1 and CDR2 sequences are MNHNS and SASEGT. With 1 base removed from V and 4 bases from J, the gap between germline ends came to 16 bases. This CDR3 has 16 residues. Turning to this clone: Its antigen is unidentified.

The TCR was taken from a male donor aged 60 or older with stage III squamous cell lung carcinoma. The material sequenced was peripheral blood, taken before any cancer treatment. This chain connects TRBV6-1 to TRBJ1-2; the D gene is possibly TRBD1 (5 bases). CDR3 protein: CASSEGGRWRGYGYTF. Written as DNA, the CDR3 is TGTGCCAGCAGTGAAGGAGGGAGGTGGAGGGGCTATGGCTACACCTTC.